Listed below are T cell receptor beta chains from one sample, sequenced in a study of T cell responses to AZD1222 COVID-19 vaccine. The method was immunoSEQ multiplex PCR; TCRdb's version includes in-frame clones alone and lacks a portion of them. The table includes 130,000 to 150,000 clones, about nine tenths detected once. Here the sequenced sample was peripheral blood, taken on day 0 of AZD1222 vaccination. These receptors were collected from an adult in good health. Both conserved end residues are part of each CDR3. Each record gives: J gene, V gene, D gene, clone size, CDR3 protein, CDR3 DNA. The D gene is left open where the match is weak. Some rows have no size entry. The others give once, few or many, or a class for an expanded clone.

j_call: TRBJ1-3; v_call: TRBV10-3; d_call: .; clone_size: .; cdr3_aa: CAISESNGSGNTIYF; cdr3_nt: TGTGCCATCAGTGAGTCGAATGGCTCTGGAAACACCATATATTTT
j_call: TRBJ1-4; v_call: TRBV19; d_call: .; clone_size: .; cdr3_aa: CASSPGTRGDNEKLFF; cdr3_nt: TGTGCCAGTAGTCCAGGAACCCGCGGAGATAATGAAAAACTGTTTTTT
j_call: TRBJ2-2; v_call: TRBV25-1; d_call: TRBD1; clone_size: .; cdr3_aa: CASRVAGTGNTGELFF; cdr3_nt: TGTGCCAGCCGAGTCGCAGGGACAGGGAACACCGGGGAGCTGTTTTTT
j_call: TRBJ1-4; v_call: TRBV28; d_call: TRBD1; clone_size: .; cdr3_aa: CASSSSLDDRGRVLNQKLFF; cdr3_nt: TGTGCCAGCAGTTCATCATTAGATGACAGGGGGCGAGTTCTCAATCAAAAACTGTTTTTT
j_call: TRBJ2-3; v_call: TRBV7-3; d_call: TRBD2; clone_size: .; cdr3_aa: CASSPRTSGKDSDTQYF; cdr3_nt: TGTGCCAGCAGCCCGCGGACTAGCGGGAAGGATTCAGATACGCAGTATTTT
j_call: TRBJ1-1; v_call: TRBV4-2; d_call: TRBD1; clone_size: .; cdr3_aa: CASSQVTGAEAFF; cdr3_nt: TGTGCCAGCAGCCAAGTTACAGGGGCCGAAGCTTTCTTT
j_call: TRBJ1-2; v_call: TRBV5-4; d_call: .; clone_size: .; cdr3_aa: CASSLGDRDGYTF; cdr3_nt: TGTGCCAGCAGCTTGGGAGACAGAGATGGCTACACCTTC
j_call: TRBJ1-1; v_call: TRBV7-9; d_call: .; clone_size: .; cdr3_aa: CASSPLAGVNTEAFF; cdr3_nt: TGTGCCAGCAGCCCGTTGGCCGGTGTGAACACTGAAGCTTTCTTT
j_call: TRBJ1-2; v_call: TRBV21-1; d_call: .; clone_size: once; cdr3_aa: CASSSRGVRGYTF; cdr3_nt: TGTGCCAGCAGCAGCCGAGGGGTGAGGGGCTACACCTTC
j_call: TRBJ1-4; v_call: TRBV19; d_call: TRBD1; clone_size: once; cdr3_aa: CASSMNRGEKLFF; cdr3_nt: TGTGCCAGTAGTATGAACAGGGGCGAAAAACTGTTTTTT
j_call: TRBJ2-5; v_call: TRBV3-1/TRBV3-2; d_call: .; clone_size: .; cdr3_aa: CASSQGTGQETQYF; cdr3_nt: TGTGCCAGCAGCCAAGGAACGGGACAAGAGACCCAGTACTTC
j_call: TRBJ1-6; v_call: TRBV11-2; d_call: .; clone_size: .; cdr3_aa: CASSPPNSPLHF; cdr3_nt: TGTGCCAGCAGCCCACCCAATTCACCCCTCCACTTT
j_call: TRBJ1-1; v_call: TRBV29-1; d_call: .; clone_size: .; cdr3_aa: CSVGQNTEAFF; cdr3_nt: TGCAGCGTCGGACAGAACACTGAAGCTTTCTTT
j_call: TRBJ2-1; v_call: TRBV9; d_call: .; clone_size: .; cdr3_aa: CASSDSVSYNEQFF; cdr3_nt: TGTGCCAGCAGCGATAGCGTCTCCTACAATGAGCAGTTCTTC
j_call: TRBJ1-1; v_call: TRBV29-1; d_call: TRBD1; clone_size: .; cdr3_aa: CSAARGPEAFF; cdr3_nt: TGCAGCGCCGCTAGGGGGCCTGAAGCTTTCTTT
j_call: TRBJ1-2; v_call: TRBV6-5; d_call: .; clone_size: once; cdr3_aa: CASTQQGMLGYTF; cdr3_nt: TGTGCCAGCACTCAACAGGGCATGCTTGGCTACACCTTC
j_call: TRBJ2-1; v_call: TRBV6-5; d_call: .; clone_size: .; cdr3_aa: CASSYGAGLSYNEQFF; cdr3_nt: TGTGCCAGCAGTTACGGGGCGGGATTATCCTACAATGAGCAGTTCTTC
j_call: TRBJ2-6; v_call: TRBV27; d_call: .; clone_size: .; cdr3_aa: CASSFLPGANVLTF; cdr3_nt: TGTGCCAGCAGTTTCCTCCCTGGGGCCAACGTCCTGACTTTC
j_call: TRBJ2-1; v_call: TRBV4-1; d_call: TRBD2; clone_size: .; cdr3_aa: CASSQERLAGGPSYNEQFF; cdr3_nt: TGCGCCAGCAGCCAAGAACGGCTAGCGGGGGGACCAAGCTACAATGAGCAGTTCTTC
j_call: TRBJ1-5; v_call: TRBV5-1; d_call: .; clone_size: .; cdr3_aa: CASSLAGDWEQPQHF; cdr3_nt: TGCGCCAGCAGCTTGGCGGGGGATTGGGAACAGCCCCAGCATTTT
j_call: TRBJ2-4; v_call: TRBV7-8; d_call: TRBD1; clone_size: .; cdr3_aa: CASSPFGTAVPVRGGKNIQYF; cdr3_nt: TGTGCCAGCAGCCCATTCGGGACAGCCGTTCCAGTGCGAGGAGGCAAAAACATTCAGTACTTC
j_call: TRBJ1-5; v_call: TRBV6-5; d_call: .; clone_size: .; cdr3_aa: CASILGQNNQPQHF; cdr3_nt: TGTGCCAGCATTCTCGGACAGAACAATCAGCCCCAGCATTTT
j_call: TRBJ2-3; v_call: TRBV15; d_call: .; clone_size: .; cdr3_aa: CATSREKGPGGDTQYF; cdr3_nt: TGTGCCACCAGCAGAGAGAAGGGTCCGGGCGGGGATACGCAGTATTTT
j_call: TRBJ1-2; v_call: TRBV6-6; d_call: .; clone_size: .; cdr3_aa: CASSYSGTAANYGYTF; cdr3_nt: TGTGCCAGCAGTTACTCGGGGACTGCTGCGAACTATGGCTACACCTTC
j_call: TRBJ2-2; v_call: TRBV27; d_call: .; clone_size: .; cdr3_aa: CASSWGGTGELFF; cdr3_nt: TGTGCCAGCAGTTGGGGAGGAACCGGGGAGCTGTTTTTT
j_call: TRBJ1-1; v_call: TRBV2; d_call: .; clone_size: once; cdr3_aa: CASSEALNKGGHTEAFF; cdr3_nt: TGTGCCAGCAGTGAAGCTTTAAACAAGGGCGGTCACACTGAAGCTTTCTTT
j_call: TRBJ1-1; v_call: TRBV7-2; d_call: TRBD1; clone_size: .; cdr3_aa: CASTLDRANTEAFF; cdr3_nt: TGTGCCAGCACCTTAGACAGGGCCAACACTGAAGCTTTCTTT
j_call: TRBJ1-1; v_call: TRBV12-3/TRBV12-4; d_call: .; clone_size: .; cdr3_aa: CASSLKVLHGAFF; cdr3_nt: TGTGCCAGCAGTTTAAAGGTCCTCCATGGAGCTTTCTTT
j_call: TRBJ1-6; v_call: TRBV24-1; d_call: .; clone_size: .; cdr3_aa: CATSDTGRSPLHF; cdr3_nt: TGTGCCACCAGTGACACAGGGCGGTCACCCCTCCACTTT
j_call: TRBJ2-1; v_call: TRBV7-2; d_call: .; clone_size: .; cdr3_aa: CASSLLPTKEQFF; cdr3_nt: TGTGCCAGCAGCTTATTGCCTACAAAGGAGCAGTTCTTC
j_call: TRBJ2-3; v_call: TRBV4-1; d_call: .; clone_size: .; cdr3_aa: CASSQDRAEHRTDTQYF; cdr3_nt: TGCGCCAGCAGCCAAGATCGGGCGGAGCACCGCACAGATACGCAGTATTTT
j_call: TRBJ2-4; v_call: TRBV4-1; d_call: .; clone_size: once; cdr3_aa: CASSQFTDSTGKNIQYF; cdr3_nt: TGCGCCAGCAGCCAATTTACGGACTCAACGGGCAAAAACATTCAGTACTTC
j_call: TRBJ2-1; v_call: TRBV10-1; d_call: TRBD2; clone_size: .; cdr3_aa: CASRKAGHIYNEQFF; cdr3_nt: TGCGCCAGCAGAAAAGCGGGGCACATTTACAATGAGCAGTTCTTC
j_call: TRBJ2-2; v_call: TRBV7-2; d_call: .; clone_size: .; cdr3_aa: CASSLGGRRTTNTGELFF; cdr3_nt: TGTGCCAGCAGCTTAGGGGGCCGGCGGACTACGAACACCGGGGAGCTGTTTTTT
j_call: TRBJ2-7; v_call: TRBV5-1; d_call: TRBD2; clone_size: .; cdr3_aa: CASSFPAGVSNEQYF; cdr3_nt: TGCGCCAGCAGCTTTCCAGCGGGAGTCAGCAACGAGCAGTACTTC
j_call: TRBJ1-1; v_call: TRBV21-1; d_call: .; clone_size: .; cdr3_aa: CASPRGANTEAFF; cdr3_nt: TGTGCCAGCCCTCGGGGGGCGAACACTGAAGCTTTCTTT
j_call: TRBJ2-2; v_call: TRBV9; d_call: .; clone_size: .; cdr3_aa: CASSFRLRTGELFF; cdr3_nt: TGTGCCAGCAGCTTTCGGCTTCGAACCGGGGAGCTGTTTTTT
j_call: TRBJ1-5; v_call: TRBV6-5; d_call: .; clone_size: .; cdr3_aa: CASSIGQRENQPQHF; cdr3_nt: TGTGCCAGCAGTATCGGACAGCGTGAAAATCAGCCCCAGCATTTT
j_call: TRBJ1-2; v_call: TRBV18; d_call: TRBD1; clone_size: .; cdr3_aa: CASSQMTGEAYGYTF; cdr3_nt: TGTGCCAGCTCACAAATGACAGGGGAGGCCTATGGCTACACCTTC
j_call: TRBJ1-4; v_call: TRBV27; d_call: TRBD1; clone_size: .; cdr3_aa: CASSAPGQGAEKLFF; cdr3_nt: TGTGCCAGCAGTGCTCCGGGACAGGGGGCCGAAAAACTGTTTTTT
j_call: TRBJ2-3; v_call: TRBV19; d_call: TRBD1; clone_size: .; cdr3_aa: CASETRDRFTNTQYF; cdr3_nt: TGTGCCAGTGAAACCCGGGACAGGTTTACGAATACGCAGTATTTT